The entry below gives a single TCR beta chain sequence along with its context. Trimming removed 0 bases from V and 4 bases from J; junction bases left unmatched: 3. The CDR3 consists of 15 residues. Germline CDR1 reads SGDLS; CDR2 reads YYNGEE. The source of the sample is a study of PD-L1 blockade in urothelial cancer. Study-level information: Atezolizumab, begun by patients in about 2014, was given at 1,200 mg intravenously every 3 weeks. Blood analyses occurred 3 weeks (second dose) and 6 weeks post treatment start.

As for time point: pretreatment peripheral blood. This table comes from immunoSEQ multiplex PCR, and its TCRdb copy is limited to in-frame clones, with some not included. The sample has about 50,000 clones, around 74% seen once. The sequence derives from a man aged 70-80 years with urothelial cancer. The V gene is TRBV9, the J gene TRBJ2-3, with TRBD2 identical over 9 bases. Here the sequenced sample was PBMCs, taken around atezolizumab (anti-PD-L1) treatment. The CDR3 nucleotides read TGTGCCAGCAGCGTAGGCGGGAGGGCCGCAGATACGCAGTATTTT. It translates to CASSVGGRAADTQYF.